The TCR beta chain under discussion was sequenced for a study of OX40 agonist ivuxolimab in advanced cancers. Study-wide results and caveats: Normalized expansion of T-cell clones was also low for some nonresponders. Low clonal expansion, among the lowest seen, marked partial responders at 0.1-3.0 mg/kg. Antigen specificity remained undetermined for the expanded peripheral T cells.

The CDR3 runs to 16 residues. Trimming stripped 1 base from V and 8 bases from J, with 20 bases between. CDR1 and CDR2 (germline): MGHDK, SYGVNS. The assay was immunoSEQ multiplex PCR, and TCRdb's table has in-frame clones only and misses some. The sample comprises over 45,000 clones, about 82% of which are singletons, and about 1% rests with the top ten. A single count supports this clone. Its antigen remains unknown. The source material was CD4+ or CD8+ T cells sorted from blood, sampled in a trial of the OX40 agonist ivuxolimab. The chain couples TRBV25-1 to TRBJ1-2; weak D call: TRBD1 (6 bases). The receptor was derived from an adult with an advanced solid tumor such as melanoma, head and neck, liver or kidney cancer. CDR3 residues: CASSELGGRGTPGYTF. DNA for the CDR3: TGTGCCAGCAGTGAATTAGGGGGGAGGGGCACACCAGGCTACACCTTC.